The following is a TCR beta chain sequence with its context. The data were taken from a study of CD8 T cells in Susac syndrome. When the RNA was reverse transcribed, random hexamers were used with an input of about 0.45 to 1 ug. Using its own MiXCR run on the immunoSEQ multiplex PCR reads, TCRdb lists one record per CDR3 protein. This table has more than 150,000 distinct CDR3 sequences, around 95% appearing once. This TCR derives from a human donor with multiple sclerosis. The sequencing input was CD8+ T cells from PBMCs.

CDR3 protein: CASNGRTPQHF. Here the CDR3 DNA reads TGTGCCAGCAACGGCCGGACGCCCCAGCATTTT. The chain uses TRBV6-9 and TRBJ1-5, with D hard to call. The CDR3 runs 11 residues. Germline V gene sequence: CDR1 MNHGY, CDR2 SVAAGI. The V end was cut by 7 bases, the J end by 9 bases, with 10 bases between.